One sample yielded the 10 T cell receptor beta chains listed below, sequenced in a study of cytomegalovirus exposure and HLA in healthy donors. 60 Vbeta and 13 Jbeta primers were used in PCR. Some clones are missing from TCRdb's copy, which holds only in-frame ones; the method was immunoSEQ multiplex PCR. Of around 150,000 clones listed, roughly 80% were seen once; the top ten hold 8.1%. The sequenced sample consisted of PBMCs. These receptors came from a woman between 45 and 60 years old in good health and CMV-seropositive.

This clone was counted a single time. CDR3 loop: CASSVGTSSYNEQFF. The CDR3, as DNA: TGCGCCAGCAGTGTGGGGACTAGCTCCTACAATGAGCAGTTCTTC. The rearrangement links TRBV10-1 to TRBJ2-1; 8 bases are shared with TRBD2. The trim removed 4 bases at V and 0 bases at J, leaving 2 bases unmatched. The CDR3 runs to 15 residues. Germline assignment: CDR1 WNHNN and CDR2 SYGVQD (reference sequence).

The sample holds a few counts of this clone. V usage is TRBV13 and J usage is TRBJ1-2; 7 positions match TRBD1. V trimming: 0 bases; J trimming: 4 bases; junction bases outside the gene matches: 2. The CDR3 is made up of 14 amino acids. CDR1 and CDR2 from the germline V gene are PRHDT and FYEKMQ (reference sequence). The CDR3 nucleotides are TGTGCCAGCAGCTTAGGTACAGGGGCCTATGGCTACACCTTC. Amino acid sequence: CASSLGTGAYGYTF.

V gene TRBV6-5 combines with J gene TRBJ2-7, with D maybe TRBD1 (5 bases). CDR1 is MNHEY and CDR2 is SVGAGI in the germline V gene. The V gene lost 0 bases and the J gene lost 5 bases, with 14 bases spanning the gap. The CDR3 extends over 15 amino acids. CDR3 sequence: CASSYSSSRDNEQYF. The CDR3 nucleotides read TGTGCCAGCAGTTACTCGAGTAGCAGGGATAACGAGCAGTACTTC.

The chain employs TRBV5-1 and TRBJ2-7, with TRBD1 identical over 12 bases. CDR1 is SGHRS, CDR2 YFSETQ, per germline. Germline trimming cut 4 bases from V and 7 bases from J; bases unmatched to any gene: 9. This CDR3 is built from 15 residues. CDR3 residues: CASSPGTGGFVEQYF. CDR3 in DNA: TGCGCCAGCAGCCCCGGGACAGGGGGCTTTGTAGAGCAGTACTTC. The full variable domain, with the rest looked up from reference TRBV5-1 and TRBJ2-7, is KAGVTQTPRYLIKTRGQQVTLSCSPISGHRSVSWYQQTPGQGLQFLFEYFSETQRNKGNFPGRFSGRQFSNSRSEMNVSTLELGDSALYLCASSPGTGGFVEQYFGPGTRLTVT.

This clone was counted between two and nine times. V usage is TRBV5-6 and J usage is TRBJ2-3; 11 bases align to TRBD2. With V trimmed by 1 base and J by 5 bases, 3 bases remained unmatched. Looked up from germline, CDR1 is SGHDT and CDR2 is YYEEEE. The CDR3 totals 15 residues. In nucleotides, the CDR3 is TGTGCCAGCAGCTTGTTAGCGGGGGGGCGAGATACGCAGTATTTT. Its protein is CASSLLAGGRDTQYF.

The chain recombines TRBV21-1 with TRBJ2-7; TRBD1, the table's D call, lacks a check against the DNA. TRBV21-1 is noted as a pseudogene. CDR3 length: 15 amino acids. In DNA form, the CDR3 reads TGTGCCAGCAGCGAACAGGGGCGACCCTCCTACGAGCAGTACTTC. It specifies CASSEQGRPSYEQYF.

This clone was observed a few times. This CDR3 reads CAASGGVSTFYGYTF. The CDR3 DNA follows: TGTGCCGCTTCGGGCGGGGTCTCGACTTTTTATGGCTACACCTTC. This chain uses TRBV10-3 with TRBJ1-2; the D is unclear. The V and J ends lost 11 bases and 5 bases respectively, with 24 bases between them. The germline V gene encodes CDR1 ENHRY and CDR2 SYGVKD. This CDR3 comprises 15 residues.

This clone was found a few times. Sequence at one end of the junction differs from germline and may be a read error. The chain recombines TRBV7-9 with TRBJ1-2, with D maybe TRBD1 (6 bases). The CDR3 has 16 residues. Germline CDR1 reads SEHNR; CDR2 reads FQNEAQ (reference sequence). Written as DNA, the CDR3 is TGTTCCAGCAGCCTTATTGGGGGGGCGAAGGTCTACGGCTACACCTTC. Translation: CSSSLIGGAKVYGYTF.

CDR3 residues: CASSLSRDSGNTIYF. DNA of the CDR3: TGTGCCAGCTCCCTGTCCCGGGACAGTGGAAACACCATATATTTT. The J gene is TRBJ1-3, the V gene TRBV18; 7 nucleotides agree with TRBD1. The ends lost 6 bases at V and 3 bases at J; junction bases unmatched: 8. Germline CDR1 reads KGHSH; CDR2 reads LQKENI. This CDR3 is built from 15 residues.

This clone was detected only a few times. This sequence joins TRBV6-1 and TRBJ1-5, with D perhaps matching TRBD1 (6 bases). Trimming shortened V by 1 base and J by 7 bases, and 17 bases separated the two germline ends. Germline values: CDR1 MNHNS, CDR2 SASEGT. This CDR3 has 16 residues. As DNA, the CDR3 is TGTGCCAGCAGTGAAGAGGTTGGGGGGGGCTGGCAGCCCCAGCATTTT. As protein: CASSEEVGGGWQPQHF.